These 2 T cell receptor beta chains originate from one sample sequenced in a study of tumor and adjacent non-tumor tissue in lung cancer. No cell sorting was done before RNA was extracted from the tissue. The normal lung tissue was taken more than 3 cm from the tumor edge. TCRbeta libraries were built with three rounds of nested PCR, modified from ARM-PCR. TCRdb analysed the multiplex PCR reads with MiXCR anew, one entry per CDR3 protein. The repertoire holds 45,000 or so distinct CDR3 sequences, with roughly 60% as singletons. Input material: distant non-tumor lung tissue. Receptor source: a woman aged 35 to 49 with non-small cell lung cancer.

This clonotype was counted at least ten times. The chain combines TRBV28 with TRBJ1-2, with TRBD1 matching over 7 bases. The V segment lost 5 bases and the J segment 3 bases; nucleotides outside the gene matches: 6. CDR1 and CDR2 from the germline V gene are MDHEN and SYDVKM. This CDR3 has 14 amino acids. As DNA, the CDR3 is TGTGCCAGCAGTGGGACAGCATGGGACTATGGCTACACCTTC. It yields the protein CASSGTAWDYGYTF.

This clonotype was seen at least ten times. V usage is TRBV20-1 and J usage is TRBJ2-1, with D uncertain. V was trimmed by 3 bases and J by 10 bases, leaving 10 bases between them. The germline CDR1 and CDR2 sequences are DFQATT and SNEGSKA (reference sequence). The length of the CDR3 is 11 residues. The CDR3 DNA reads TGCAGTGCTAGGGGATCCTCCGAGCAGTTCTTC. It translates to CSARGSSEQFF.